What follows is one TCR beta chain and its context. The record originates from a study of OX40 agonist ivuxolimab in advanced cancers. Background on the study: The patients received ivuxolimab by intravenous route every 2 weeks at 0.01 to 10 mg/kg. Eligibility admitted prior anti-PD-1, anti-PD-L1 or anti-CTLA-4 therapy; about 40% had some.

The CDR3 consists of 16 residues. V lost 5 bases, J lost 1 base, and 7 bases stayed unmatched. The germline V gene has CDR1 SEHNR and CDR2 FQNEAQ (reference sequence). Here immunoSEQ multiplex PCR was the method, and the copy in TCRdb shows in-frame clones only, minus some. The data contain about 27,000 clones, over 85% of them seen just once; the ten biggest clones take up roughly a fifth. Sequencing used CD4+ or CD8+ T cells sorted from blood, obtained in a trial of the OX40 agonist ivuxolimab. The V gene is TRBV7-9, the J gene TRBJ2-1; 8 nucleotides agree with TRBD2. The sequence came from an adult with an advanced solid tumor such as melanoma, head and neck, liver or kidney cancer. CDR3 DNA: TGTGCCAGCAGCCAAACTAGCGGTTTTTCCTACAATGAGCAGTTCTTC. Translating it yields CASSQTSGFSYNEQFF.